This TCR beta chain was identified in a study of shared clonotypes between healthy human individuals. Study-wide results and caveats: Four donors had around 5% of their naive CD4 clonotypes in common.

Profiled with immunoSEQ multiplex PCR; TCRdb holds only in-frame clones, not every one. The sample records some 980,000 clones, approximately 80% being singletons. Concerning this clone: Its cognate antigen is unknown.

This clonotype was obtained from a man between 18 and 29 years old in good health. Material for sequencing was memory CD4+ T cells sorted from blood. The sample's subset: CD45RA-negative fraction.

The CDR3 sequence: CASHLRGLDYGYTF. The CDR3 coding sequence is TGTGCCAGCCACCTCAGGGGATTGGACTATGGCTACACCTTC. The rearrangement uses TRBV19 and TRBJ1-2; weak D call: TRBD1 (6 bases). Trimming removed 9 bases at V and 3 bases at J, with 17 bases between. CDR1 is LNHDA, CDR2 SQIVND, per germline (reference sequence). CDR3 length: 14 residues.